This T cell receptor (beta chain) was sequenced for a study of shared T cell receptors in the human thymus. Generated by immunoSEQ multiplex PCR, the TCRdb table keeps only in-frame clones and is missing some. The data show about 380,000 clones, over 90% seen once. The V end lost 1 base, the J end lost 3 bases, and 23 bases lay between the germline ends. CDR3 length equals 19 residues. The germline gives CDR1 SGHAT, CDR2 FQNNGV. Input material: thymocytes. The J gene is TRBJ2-3, the V gene TRBV11-2; D tentatively fits TRBD1 or TRBD2 (5 bases each). The source of this sequence is a human donor. For the CDR3, the DNA is TGTGCCAGCAGCTTAGGGGGGAGTGTAGGGGACGCCAATACAGATACGCAGTATTTT. It codes for CASSLGGSVGDANTDTQYF.